The 4 T cell receptor beta chains below were found in one sample sequenced in a study of metastatic and nonmetastatic thyroid tumors. TCRdb reanalyzed the PCR reads with MiXCR. The sample gives 30,000 to 40,000 clones, over 15% of which show up once; around 7.2% is in the top ten. Each patient went into thyroid surgery without having received any treatment. The specimen sequenced was blood. The receptors here all came from a female donor with papillary thyroid cancer or a benign thyroid nodule (not recorded which). Some clones in this sample may be carry-over from other donors' samples.

There are a few counts of this clone. This chain connects TRBV6-1 to TRBJ2-7; 11 nucleotides align to TRBD1. Germline CDR1 reads MNHNS; CDR2 reads SASEGT. The ends lost 4 bases at V and 0 bases at J; junction bases unmatched: 5. The CDR3 loop spans 16 amino acids. The CDR3 DNA reads TGTGCCAGCAGTGGAACGGACAGGGGGCTCTCCTACGAGCAGTACTTC. It encodes CASSGTDRGLSYEQYF.

This clone was seen repeatedly, ten times or more. The rearrangement links TRBV18 to TRBJ2-5, with 7 bases fitting TRBD1. Germline trimming cut 3 bases from V and 2 bases from J; bases unmatched to any gene: 9. The germline gives CDR1 KGHSH, CDR2 LQKENI. CDR3 length: 16 amino acids. The CDR3 spells CASSPAGTAVQETQYF. The CDR3 DNA reads TGTGCCAGCTCACCTGCCGGGACAGCCGTACAAGAGACCCAGTACTTC.

The rearrangement links TRBV11-2 to TRBJ2-1; D is possibly TRBD2 (5 bases). Germline values: CDR1 SGHAT, CDR2 FQNNGV. This CDR3 is built from 17 residues. V was shortened by 3 bases and J by 5 bases, with 20 bases between the two germline ends. CDR3 coding DNA: TGTGCCAGCAGCTTCGTCCCTGGTGGGAGTATAGACAATGAGCAGTTCTTC. It encodes CASSFVPGGSIDNEQFF.

In this sample, this clone turned up a few times. This chain joins TRBV7-8 and TRBJ2-2, with D perhaps TRBD2 (6 bases). This CDR3 contains 17 residues. The germline V and J ends were trimmed by 4 bases and 4 bases, with 19 bases remaining between them. Germline loops: CDR1 SGHVS, CDR2 FQNEAQ. The CDR3 protein is CASSYRMGGDLTGELFF. The CDR3 DNA reads TGTGCCAGCAGCTATAGGATGGGCGGGGATCTCACCGGGGAGCTGTTTTTT.